Reported below is one T cell receptor (beta chain). Looked up from germline, CDR1 is MDHEN and CDR2 is SYDVKM. This CDR3 has 12 residues. The V and J ends lost 6 bases and 3 bases respectively, with 9 bases between them. These data belong to a study of T cell changes during pregnancy in multiple sclerosis. This table comes from immunoSEQ multiplex PCR, and its TCRdb copy is limited to in-frame clones, with some not included. Among some 52,000 clones, roughly 92% were seen once, and the ten largest hold 0.25%. This receptor was obtained from a female donor with multiple sclerosis, enrolled in a pregnancy study. The chain carries TRBV28 and TRBJ2-7, with D perhaps TRBD1 (5 bases). The material sequenced was CD4+ T cells from peripheral blood mononuclear cells, taken in the third trimester of pregnancy. This CDR3 is CASRSDSYEQYF. Here the CDR3 DNA reads TGTGCCAGCAGATCAGACAGCTACGAGCAGTACTTC.